The 4 T cell receptor beta chains below all came from one sample that was sequenced in a study of T cells in localized non-small cell lung cancer. The table came from immunoSEQ multiplex PCR; TCRdb's copy has only in-frame clones and leaves some out. Here the sample spans fewer than 15,000 clones, approximately 30% being singletons. This material consisted of lung tumor tissue, taken before any cancer treatment. The source of these receptors is an older female donor with stage I lung adenocarcinoma.

Judged by abundance, this clone is medium-sized (0.01 to 0.1%). The rearrangement joins TRBV11-3 to TRBJ1-2; D possibly corresponds to TRBD1 (5 bases). Germline CDR1 and CDR2: SGHNT and YENEEA. CDR3 size: 16 residues. The V end was cut by 5 bases, the J end by 6 bases, with 22 bases between. CDR3 bases: TGTGCCAGCAGCCCACCATTCGGGGGTAGGAGTGATGGCTACACCTTC. Translated: CASSPPFGGRSDGYTF.

V is TRBV6-8 and J is TRBJ2-7; possible D gene TRBD2, 6 bases. The CDR3 consists of 14 residues. The ends were cut back, 0 bases at V and 4 bases at J, with 10 bases in the middle. CDR1 and CDR2 from the germline V gene are MNHGY and SAAAGT. Here the CDR3 reads CASSYSPGRYEQYF. In nucleotides, the CDR3 is TGTGCCAGCAGTTACTCTCCGGGGAGGTACGAGCAGTACTTC.

This chain links TRBV11-3 with TRBJ1-1, with a weak D call TRBD1 (5 bases). The germline gives CDR1 SGHNT, CDR2 YENEEA. The CDR3 spans 14 residues. Trimming removed 3 bases from V and 0 bases from J, with 8 bases in between. The DNA of the CDR3 is TGTGCCAGCAGCTTTGCGGGGCTGAACACTGAAGCTTTCTTT. Protein sequence: CASSFAGLNTEAFF.

This clone showed up just a few times. The chain couples TRBV9 to TRBJ2-5; D is tentatively TRBD1 or TRBD2 (6 bases each). CDR1 and CDR2 (germline): SGDLS, YYNGEE. Between the trimmed V and J ends, which lost 4 bases and 3 bases, there was a span of 13 bases. The CDR3 consists of 14 residues. CDR3 nucleotide sequence: TGTGCCAGCAGCTTTGCAGGGGAGGAAGAGACCCAGTACTTC. It specifies CASSFAGEEETQYF. Filled out from reference TRBV9 and TRBJ2-5, the complete variable domain reads DSGVTQTPKHLITATGQRVTLRCSPRSGDLSVYWYQQSLDQGLQFLIQYYNGEERAKGNILERFSAQQFPDLHSELNLSSLELGDSALYFCASSFAGEEETQYFGPGTRLLVL.